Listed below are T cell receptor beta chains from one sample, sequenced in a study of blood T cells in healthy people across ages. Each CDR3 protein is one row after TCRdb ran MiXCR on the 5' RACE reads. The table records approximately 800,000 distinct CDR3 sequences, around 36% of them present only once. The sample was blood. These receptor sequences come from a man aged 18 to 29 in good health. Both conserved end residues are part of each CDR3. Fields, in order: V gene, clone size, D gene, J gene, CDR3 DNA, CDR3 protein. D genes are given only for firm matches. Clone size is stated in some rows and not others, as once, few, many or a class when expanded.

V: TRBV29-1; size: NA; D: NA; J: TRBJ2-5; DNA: TGCAGCGTACAGACTAGCTGGACAGGTGGGACCCAGTACTTC; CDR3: CSVQTSWTGGTQYF
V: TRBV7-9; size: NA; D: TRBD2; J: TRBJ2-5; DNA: TGTGCCAGCAGCTTAGCGCGTGGGAGGGGAGAGACCCAGTACTTC; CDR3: CASSLARGRGETQYF
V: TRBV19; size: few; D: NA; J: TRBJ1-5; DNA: TGTGCCAGTAGTATAGGCCCCAATCAGCCCCAGCATTTT; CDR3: CASSIGPNQPQHF
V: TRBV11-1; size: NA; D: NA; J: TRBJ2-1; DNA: TGTGCCAGCAGCTTCAAGAGCTCCTACAATGAGCAGTTCTTC; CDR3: CASSFKSSYNEQFF
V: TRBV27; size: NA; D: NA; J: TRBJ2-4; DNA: TGTGCCAGCAGTTCCTACGAGCTAGCCAAAAACATTCAGTACTTC; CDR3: CASSSYELAKNIQYF
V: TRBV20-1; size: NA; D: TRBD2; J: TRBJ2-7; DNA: TGCAGTGCTAGTAAACTAGCGGGGGCCCACTCCTACGAGCAGTACTTC; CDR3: CSASKLAGAHSYEQYF
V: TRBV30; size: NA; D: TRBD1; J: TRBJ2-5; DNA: TGTGCCTGGAACAGGGGTTTGGGAGAGACCCAGTACTTC; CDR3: CAWNRGLGETQYF
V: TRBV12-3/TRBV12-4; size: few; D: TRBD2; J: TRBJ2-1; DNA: TGTGCCAGCAGTTTCGCACTAGCGGGGCGGGGGATCTACAATGAGCAGTTCTTC; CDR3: CASSFALAGRGIYNEQFF
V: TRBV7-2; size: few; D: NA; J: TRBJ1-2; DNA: TGTGCCAGCAGCCGAACTAACTATGGCTACACCTTC; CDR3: CASSRTNYGYTF
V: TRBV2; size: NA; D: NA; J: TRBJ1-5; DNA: TGTGCCAGCAGTAGCGGGGGAATCGGCAATCAGCCCCGGCATTTT; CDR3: CASSSGGIGNQPRHF
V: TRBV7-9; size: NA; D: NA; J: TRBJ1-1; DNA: TGTGCCAGCAGCTTTGACACGCGTGAAGCTTTCTTT; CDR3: CASSFDTREAFF
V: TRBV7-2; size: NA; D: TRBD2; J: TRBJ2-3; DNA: TGTGCCAGCAGCTTAAGGGGGGTCGCGGGACTAGTCTCAGATACGCAGTATTTT; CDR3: CASSLRGVAGLVSDTQYF
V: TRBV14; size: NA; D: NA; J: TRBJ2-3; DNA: TGTGCCAGCAGCCAAGAGACGATTTGGGCGGTAGGCACAGATACGCAGTATTTT; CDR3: CASSQETIWAVGTDTQYF
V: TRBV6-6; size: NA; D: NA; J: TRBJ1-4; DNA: TGTGCCAGCAGCTACGTGGGGATCGGTGGAGAAAAACTGTTTTTT; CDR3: CASSYVGIGGEKLFF
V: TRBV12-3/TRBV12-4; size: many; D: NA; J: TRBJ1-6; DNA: TGTGCCAGCAGCTCAAGGGCCTATAATTCACCCCTCCACTTT; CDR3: CASSSRAYNSPLHF
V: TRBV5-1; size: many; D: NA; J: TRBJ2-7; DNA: TGCGCCAGCAGCTTTGCCCTACGAGACGAGCAGTACTTC; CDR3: CASSFALRDEQYF
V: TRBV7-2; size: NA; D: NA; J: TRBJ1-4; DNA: TGTGCCAGCAGCTTAGGAACAAGAGAAAAACTGTTTTTT; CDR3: CASSLGTREKLFF
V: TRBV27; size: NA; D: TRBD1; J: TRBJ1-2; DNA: TGTGCCAGCAGTCCCGTCAGGGACAGCAGAAACTATGGCTACACCTTC; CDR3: CASSPVRDSRNYGYTF
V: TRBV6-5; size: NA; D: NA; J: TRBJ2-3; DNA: TGTGCCAGCAGCCTCACCTCCATACAAGATACGCAGTATTTT; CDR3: CASSLTSIQDTQYF
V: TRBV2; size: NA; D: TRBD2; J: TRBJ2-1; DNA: TGTGCCAGCAGTGAAGCGGGGGGGATCGCGGCTGAGCAGTTCTTC; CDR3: CASSEAGGIAAEQFF
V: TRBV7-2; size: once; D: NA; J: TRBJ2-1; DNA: TGTGCCAGCAGCTTAGTAAGCAGTGAGCAGTTCTTC; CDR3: CASSLVSSEQFF
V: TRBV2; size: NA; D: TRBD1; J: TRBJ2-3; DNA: TGTGCCAGCAGACTTGGACAGGGGTTACGGGCAGATATGCAGTATTTT; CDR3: CASRLGQGLRADMQYF
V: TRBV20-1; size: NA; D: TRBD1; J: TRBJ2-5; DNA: TGCAGTGCTAGAGATCCGGGACAGGGGCGGCAGCAGTACTTC; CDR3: CSARDPGQGRQQYF
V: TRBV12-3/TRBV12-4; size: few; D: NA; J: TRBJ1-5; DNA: TGTGCCAGCAGTTTAGGGATGGGGATTGAGAATCAGCCCCAGCATTTT; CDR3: CASSLGMGIENQPQHF
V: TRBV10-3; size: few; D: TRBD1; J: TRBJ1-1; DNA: TGTGCCATCAGTGATGCAGGGGGCAGGGCTGAAGCTTTCTTT; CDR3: CAISDAGGRAEAFF
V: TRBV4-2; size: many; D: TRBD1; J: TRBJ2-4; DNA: TGTGCCAGCAGCCGGGAAGACAGGGAGGCCAAAAACATTCAGTACTTC; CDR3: CASSREDREAKNIQYF
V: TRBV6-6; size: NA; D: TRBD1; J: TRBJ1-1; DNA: TGTGCCAGCAGTGGCGGACAGGGGGCTACTGAAGCTTTCTTT; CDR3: CASSGGQGATEAFF
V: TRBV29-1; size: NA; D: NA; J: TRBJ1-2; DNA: TGCAGCGGGGGGACTAACTATGGCTACACCTTC; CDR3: CSGGTNYGYTF
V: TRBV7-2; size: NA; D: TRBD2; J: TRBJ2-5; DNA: TGTGCCAGCAGTTGGACTAGCGGGGGGCCCCGTATCGGGGAGACCCAGTACTTC; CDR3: CASSWTSGGPRIGETQYF
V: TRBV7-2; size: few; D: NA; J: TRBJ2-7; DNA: TGTGCCAGCAGCTTATGGGGCCGGGACATCCACGAGCAGTACTTC; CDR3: CASSLWGRDIHEQYF
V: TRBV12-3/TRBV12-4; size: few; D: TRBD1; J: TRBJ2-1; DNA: TGTGCCAGCAGCAAGACAGGGGGGCATGAGCAGTTCTTC; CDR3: CASSKTGGHEQFF
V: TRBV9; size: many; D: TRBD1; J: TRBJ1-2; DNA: TGTGCCAGCAGTTATGGGACAGGGAATTACTATGGCTACACCTTC; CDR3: CASSYGTGNYYGYTF
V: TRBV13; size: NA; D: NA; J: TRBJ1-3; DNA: TGTGCCAGCAGCTTATTCCCTGTTGCGGGAAACACCATATATTTT; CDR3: CASSLFPVAGNTIYF
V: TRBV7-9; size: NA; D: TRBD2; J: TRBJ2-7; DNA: TGTGCCAGCAGCTCAGGCGGTAGCGGGGAGCCCTACGAGCAGTACTTC; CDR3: CASSSGGSGEPYEQYF
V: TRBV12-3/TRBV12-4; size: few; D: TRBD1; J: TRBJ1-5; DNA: TGTGCCAGCAGCAAAGGGGACAGGGGTTCTAGCAATCAGCCCCAGCATTTT; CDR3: CASSKGDRGSSNQPQHF
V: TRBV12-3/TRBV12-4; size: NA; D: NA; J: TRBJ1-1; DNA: TGTGCCAGCAGTTTAACGACGGCCACTGAAGCTTTCTTT; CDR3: CASSLTTATEAFF
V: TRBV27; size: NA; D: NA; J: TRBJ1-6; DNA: TGTGCCAGCAGTTTTAGGGATCGCTCCTATAATTCACCCCTCCACTTT; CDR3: CASSFRDRSYNSPLHF
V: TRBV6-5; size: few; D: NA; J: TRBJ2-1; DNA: TGTGCCAGCAGCCGCGGGGAAGGGGGAAAGCAGTTCTTC; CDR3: CASSRGEGGKQFF
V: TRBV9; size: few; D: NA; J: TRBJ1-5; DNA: TGTGCCAGCAACCCGGGTGGGAAGAGCAATCAGCCCCAGCATTTT; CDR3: CASNPGGKSNQPQHF
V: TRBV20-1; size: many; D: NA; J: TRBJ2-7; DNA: TGCAGTGCTAGAGCCCAATTGGGGTACGAGCAGTACTTC; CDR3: CSARAQLGYEQYF
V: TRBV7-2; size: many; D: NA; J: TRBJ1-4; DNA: TGTGCCAGCAGCTCCCCCCCGAGCCCTGGGGATGAAAAACTGTTTTTT; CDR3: CASSSPPSPGDEKLFF
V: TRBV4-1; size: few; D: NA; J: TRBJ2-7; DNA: TGCGCCAGCAGCCAAGACAGGGCTGAGCCCTACGAGCAGTACTTC; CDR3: CASSQDRAEPYEQYF
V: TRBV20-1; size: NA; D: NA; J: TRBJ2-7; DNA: TGCAGTGCTAGTTCGGGGGGCGTTTACGAGCAGTACTTC; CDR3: CSASSGGVYEQYF
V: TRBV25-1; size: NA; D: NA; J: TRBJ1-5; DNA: TGTGCCAGCAGTGGGGCCCCCGCTCAGCCCCAGCATTTT; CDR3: CASSGAPAQPQHF
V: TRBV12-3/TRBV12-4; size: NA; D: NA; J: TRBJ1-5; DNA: TGTGCCAGCAGTTTCGGGGGGCTGAATAGCAATCAGCCCCAGCATTTT; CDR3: CASSFGGLNSNQPQHF
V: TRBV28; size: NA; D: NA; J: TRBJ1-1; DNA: TGTGCCAGCAGTGGCGGAATCCCCAGTGACACTGAAGCTTTCTTT; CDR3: CASSGGIPSDTEAFF
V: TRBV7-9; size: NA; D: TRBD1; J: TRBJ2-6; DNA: TGTGCCAGCAGCGCCACAGGGGCGGCCGGGGCCAACGTCCTGACTTTC; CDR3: CASSATGAAGANVLTF
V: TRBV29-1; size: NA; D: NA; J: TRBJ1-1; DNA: TGCAGCGTTGTACCCGGAAGGAACACTGAAGCTTTCTTT; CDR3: CSVVPGRNTEAFF
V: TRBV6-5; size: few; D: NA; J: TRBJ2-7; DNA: TGTGCCAGCAGTAGGCCTGCCCCGGACGAGCAGTACTTC; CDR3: CASSRPAPDEQYF
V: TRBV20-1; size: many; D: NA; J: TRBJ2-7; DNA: TGCAGTGCTGAAAAACGGCGGAACTACGAGCAGTACTTC; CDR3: CSAEKRRNYEQYF
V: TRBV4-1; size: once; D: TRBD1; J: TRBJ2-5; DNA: TGCGCCAGCAGCCAAGGGACAGGTGTCGGCGAGACCCAGTACTTC; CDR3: CASSQGTGVGETQYF